One T cell receptor (beta chain) is described in this entry. Its specific antigen is unknown. No base-level quality is on record; no much larger clone is a single base apart. From the cysteine through the phenylalanine, the CDR3 covers 14 amino acids. Only the CDR3 part of the read is kept: 42 bases, read in frame from the first base. According to the germline V gene, CDR1 reads SGHRS and CDR2 reads YFSETQ. V is pared back by 4 bases and J by 0 bases, with 9 bases lying between the germline termini. The immunoSEQ Platform was used to amplify TCRbeta CDR3 regions from extracted genomic DNA. The immunoSEQ assay used multiplex PCR together with high-throughput sequencing and a bioinformatics pipeline from the vendor. The study's processing was this. After discarding non-productive sequences and any CDR3s under 4 amino acids in length, clonotype frequencies were recalculated for each sample. In immunoSEQ Analyzer 2.0, a clonotype counted as shared when the CDR3 amino acid, V gene and J gene sequences were identical. Repertoire overlap was normalized by dividing shared clonotype counts by the product of both clone-set sizes, scaled by 1000 into arbitrary units. Here the immuneACCESS table is served through TCRdb, limited to in-frame sequences with V and J called. Missing clones are a known gap in these copies; in checked studies unresolved V genes cover under half, and the rest lacks a known reason. That table supplies the V and J calls and clone size; D and trimming were determined from the DNA. Counted in this sample were around 12,000 clones; approximately 84% of them appeared once. The ten largest clones add up to 2.8% of the sample.

This sample is drawn from a study of memory B cells and T cells in multiple sclerosis (dated by TCRdb to 2017 to 2018). Some background on the complete study: In multiple sclerosis patients, the study set the TCR beta repertoires of autoproliferating peripheral T cells against those of T cells infiltrating brain lesions. TCR sequencing included two multiple sclerosis patients for whom either brain lesions at autopsy or brain-infiltrating cells from biopsy were available. The paper as a whole reports these results and caveats: Clone-set sizes varied between compartments, which affected the numbers of shared clonotypes and made normalization necessary.

After CFSE-labeled PBMCs were cultured without any stimulus, the autoproliferating (CFSEdim) and non-proliferating (CFSEhi) T cell fractions were each sequenced on their own. A total of 5x10^7 CFSE-labeled PBMCs were cultured for under nine days without stimulus, and replicate wells were then pooled. PBMCs were labeled with 0.4 to 0.55 uM CFSE and cultured without exogenous stimuli in serum-free AIM-V medium. PBMCs were obtained by Ficoll density gradient centrifugation and kept cryopreserved until use. Live 7-AAD-negative cells were sorted on a FACSAria III, washed with PBS, and frozen at -80 degrees C as dry pellets.

This receptor chain uses TRBV5-1 and TRBJ2-3; no D gene call is confident. The clonotype originates from a human donor with multiple sclerosis. Input material: PBMCs from blood kept in culture. Here is the DNA: TGCGCCAGCAGCCTCGAGTCAAGCACAGATACGCAGTATTTT. Its protein product is CASSLESSTDTQYF.